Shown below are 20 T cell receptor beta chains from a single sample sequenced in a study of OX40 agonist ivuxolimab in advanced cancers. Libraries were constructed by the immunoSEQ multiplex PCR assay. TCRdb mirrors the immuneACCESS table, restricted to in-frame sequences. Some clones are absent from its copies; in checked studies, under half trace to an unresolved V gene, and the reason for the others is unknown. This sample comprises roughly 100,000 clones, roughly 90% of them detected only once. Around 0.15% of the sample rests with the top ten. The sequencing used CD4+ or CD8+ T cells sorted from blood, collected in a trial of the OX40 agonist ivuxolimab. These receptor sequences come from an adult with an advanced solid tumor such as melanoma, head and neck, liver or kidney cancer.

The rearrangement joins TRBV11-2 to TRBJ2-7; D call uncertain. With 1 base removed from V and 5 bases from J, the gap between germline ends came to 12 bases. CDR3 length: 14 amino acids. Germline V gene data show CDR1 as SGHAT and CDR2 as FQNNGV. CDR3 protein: CASSLGSRPNEQYF. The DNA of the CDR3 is TGTGCCAGCAGCTTAGGCTCCCGACCCAACGAGCAGTACTTC.

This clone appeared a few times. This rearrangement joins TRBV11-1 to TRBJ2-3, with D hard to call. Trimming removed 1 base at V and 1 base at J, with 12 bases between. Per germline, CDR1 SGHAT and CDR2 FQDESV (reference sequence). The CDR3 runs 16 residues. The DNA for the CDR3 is TGTGCCAGCAGCTTAGGGATTAAGCCCCGCACAGATACGCAGTATTTT. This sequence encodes CASSLGIKPRTDTQYF.

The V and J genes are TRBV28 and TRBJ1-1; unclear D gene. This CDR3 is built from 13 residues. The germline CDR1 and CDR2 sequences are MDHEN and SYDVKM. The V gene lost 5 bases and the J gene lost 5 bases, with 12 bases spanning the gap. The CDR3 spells CASSHRKMTEAFF. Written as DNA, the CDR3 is TGTGCCAGCAGTCACCGGAAGATGACTGAAGCTTTCTTT. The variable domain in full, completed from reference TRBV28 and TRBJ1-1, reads DVKVTQSSRYLVKRTGEKVFLECVQDMDHENMFWYRQDPGLGLRLIYFSYDVKMKEKGDIPEGYSVSREKKERFSLILESASTNQTSMYLCASSHRKMTEAFFGQGTRLTVV.

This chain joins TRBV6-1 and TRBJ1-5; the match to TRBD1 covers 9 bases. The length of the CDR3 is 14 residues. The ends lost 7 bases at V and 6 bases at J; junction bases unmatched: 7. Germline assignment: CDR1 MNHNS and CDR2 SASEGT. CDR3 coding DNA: TGTGCCAGCATGGGGACAGGGATGCGTCAGCCCCAGCATTTT. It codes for CASMGTGMRQPQHF.

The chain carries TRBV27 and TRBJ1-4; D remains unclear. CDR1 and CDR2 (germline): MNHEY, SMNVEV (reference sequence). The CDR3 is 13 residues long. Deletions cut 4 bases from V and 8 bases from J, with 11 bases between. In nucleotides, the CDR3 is TGTGCCAGCAGTTCTCCCAATTTCGAAAAACTGTTTTTT. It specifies CASSSPNFEKLFF.

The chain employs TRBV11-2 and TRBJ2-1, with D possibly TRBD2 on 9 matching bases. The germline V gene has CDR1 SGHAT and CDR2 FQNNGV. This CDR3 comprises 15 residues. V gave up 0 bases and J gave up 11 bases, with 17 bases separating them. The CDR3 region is CASSLDRGLAGQQFF. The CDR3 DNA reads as TGTGCCAGCAGCTTAGACAGGGGGCTAGCGGGACAGCAGTTCTTC. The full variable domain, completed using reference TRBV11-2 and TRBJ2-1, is EAGVAQSPRYKIIEKRQSVAFWCNPISGHATLYWYQQILGQGPKLLIQFQNNGVVDDSQLPKDRFSAERLKGVDSTLKIQPAKLEDSAVYLCASSLDRGLAGQQFFGPGTRLTVL.

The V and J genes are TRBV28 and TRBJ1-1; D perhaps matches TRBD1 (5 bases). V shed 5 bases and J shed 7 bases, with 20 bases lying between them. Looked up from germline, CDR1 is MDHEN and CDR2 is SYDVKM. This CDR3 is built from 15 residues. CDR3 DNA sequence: TGTGCCAGCAGTGAGCCGGGACCTAATGAAGGTGAAGCTTTCTTT. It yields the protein CASSEPGPNEGEAFF.

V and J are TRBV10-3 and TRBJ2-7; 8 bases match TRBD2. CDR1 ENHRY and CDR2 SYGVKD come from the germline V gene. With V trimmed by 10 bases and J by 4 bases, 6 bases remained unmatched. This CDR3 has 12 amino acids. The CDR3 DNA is TGTGCCACCGGGGGGGGCGGGTACGAGCAGTACTTC. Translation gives CATGGGGYEQYF.

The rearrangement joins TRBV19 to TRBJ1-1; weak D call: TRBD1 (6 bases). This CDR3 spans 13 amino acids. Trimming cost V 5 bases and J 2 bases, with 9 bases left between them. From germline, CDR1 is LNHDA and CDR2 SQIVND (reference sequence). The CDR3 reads CASSDRINTEAFF. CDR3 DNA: TGTGCCAGTAGTGACAGGATCAACACTGAAGCTTTCTTT.

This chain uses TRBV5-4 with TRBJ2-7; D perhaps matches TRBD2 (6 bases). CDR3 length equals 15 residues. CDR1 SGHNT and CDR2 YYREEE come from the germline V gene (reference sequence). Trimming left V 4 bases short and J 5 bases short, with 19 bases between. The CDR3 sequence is CASSARTGVRNEQYF. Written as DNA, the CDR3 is TGTGCCAGCAGCGCGCGAACGGGAGTCCGGAACGAGCAGTACTTC.

As DNA, the CDR3 is TGTGCCAGCTCACCACCATCCAGGGGAACCGGGGAGCTGTTTTTT. Protein: CASSPPSRGTGELFF. The chain joins TRBV18 to TRBJ2-2; TRBD1 is a possible D gene (6 bases). Trimming took 0 bases from V and 5 from J, leaving 10 bases between them. Germline assignment: CDR1 KGHSH and CDR2 LQKENI. CDR3 length equals 15 residues.

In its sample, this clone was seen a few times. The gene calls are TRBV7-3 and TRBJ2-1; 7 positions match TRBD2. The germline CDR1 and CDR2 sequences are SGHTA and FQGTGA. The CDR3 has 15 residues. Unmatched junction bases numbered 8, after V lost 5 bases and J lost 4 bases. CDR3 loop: CASSHAAGRYNEQFF. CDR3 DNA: TGTGCCAGCAGCCACGCAGCGGGGAGATACAATGAGCAGTTCTTC.

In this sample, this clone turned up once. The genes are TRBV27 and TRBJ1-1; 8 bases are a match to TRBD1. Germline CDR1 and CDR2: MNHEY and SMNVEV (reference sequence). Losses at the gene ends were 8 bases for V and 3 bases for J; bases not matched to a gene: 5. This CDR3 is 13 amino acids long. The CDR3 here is CASRTGGYTEAFF. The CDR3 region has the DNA TGTGCCAGCCGTACAGGGGGGTACACTGAAGCTTTCTTT.

In nucleotides, the CDR3 is TGTGCCAGCAGTGAAGACCTCGGACGTAGCTCCACCATATATTTT. As protein: CASSEDLGRSSTIYF. The chain links TRBV2 to TRBJ1-3; no definite D call. This CDR3 has 15 residues. V was cut by 1 base and J by 9 bases, with 16 bases left in between. Per the germline V gene, CDR1 is SNHLY and CDR2 is FYNNEI.

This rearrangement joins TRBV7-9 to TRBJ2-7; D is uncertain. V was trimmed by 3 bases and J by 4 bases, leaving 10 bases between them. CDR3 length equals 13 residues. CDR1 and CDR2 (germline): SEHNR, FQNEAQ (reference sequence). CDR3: CASSFPPGYEQYF. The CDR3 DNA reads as TGTGCCAGCAGCTTCCCCCCAGGATACGAGCAGTACTTC.

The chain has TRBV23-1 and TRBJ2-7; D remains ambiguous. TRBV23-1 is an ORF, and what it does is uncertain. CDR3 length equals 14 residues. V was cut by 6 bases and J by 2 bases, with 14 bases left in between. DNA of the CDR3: TGCGCCAGCAGGGGTTTCCGGCAACCCTACGAGCAGTACTTC. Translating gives CASRGFRQPYEQYF.

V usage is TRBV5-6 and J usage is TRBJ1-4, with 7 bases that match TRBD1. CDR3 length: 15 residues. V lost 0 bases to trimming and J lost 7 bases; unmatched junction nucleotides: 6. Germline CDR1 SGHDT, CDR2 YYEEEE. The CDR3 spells CASSLEGAIGEKLFF. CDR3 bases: TGTGCCAGCAGCTTGGAGGGGGCAATCGGTGAAAAACTGTTTTTT.

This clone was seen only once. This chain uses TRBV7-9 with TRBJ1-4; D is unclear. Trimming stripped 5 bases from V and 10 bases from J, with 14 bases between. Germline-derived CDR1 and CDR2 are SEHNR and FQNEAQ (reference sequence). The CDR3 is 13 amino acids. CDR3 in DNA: TGTGCCAGCAGCCAAGACTGGATTGGAAAACTGTTTTTT. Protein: CASSQDWIGKLFF.

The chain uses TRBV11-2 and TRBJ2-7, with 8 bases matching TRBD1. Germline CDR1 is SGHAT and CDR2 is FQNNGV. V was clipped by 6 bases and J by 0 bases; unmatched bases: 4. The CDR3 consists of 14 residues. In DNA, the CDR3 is TGTGCCAGCAGGACAACAGGGGGCTCCTACGAGCAGTACTTC. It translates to CASRTTGGSYEQYF.

CDR3 sequence: CASSLVPTYEQYF. CDR3 coding DNA: TGCGCCAGCAGCTTGGTTCCGACCTACGAGCAGTACTTC. The chain uses TRBV5-1 and TRBJ2-7; no clear D. Looked up from germline, CDR1 is SGHRS and CDR2 is YFSETQ. V dropped 0 bases and J dropped 2 bases, with 6 bases sitting between them. This CDR3 contains 13 residues.